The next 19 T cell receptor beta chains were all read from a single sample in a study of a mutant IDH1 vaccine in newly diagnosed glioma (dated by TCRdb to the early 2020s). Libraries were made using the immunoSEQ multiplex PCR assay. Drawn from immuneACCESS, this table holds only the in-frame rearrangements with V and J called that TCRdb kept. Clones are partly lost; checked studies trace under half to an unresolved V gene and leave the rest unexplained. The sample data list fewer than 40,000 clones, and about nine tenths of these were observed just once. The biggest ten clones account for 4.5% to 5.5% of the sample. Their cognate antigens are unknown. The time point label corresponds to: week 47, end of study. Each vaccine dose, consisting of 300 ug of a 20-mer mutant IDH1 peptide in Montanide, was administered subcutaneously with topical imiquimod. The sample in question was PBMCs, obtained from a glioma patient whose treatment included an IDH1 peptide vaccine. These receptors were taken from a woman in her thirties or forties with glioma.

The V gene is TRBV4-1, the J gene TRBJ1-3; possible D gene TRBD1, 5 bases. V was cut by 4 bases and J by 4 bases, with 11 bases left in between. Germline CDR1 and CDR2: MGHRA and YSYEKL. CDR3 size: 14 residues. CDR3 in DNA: TGCGCCAGCAGCCTACAGGAGGGCGGAAACACCATATATTTT. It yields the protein CASSLQEGGNTIYF.

The CDR3: CASSTASSGPSSFLAEQFF. The CDR3 nucleotides read TGTGCCAGCAGCACCGCCTCCAGCGGGCCCTCAAGCTTCCTGGCTGAGCAGTTCTTC. The chain recombines TRBV9 with TRBJ2-1, with D possibly matching TRBD2 (6 bases). V was cut by 4 bases and J by 9 bases, with 32 bases left in between. The CDR3 length is 19 residues. Germline V gene lookup returns CDR1 SGDLS and CDR2 YYNGEE.

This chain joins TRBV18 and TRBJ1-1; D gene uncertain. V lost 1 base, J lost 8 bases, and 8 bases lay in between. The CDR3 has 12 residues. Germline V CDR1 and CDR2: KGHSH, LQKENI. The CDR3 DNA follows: TGTGCCAGCTCACCACTAGTGGGGGAAGCTTTCTTT. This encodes CASSPLVGEAFF.

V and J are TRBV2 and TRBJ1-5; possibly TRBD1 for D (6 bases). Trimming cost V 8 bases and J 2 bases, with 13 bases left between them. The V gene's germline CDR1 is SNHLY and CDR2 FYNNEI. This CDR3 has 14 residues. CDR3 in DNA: TGTGCCAGCGGTTACAGGGCGGGCAATCAGCCCCAGCATTTT. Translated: CASGYRAGNQPQHF.

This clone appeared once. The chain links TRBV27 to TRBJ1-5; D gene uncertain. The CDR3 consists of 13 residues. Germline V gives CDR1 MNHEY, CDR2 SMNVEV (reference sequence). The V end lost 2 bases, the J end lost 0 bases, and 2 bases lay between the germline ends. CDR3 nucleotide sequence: TGTGCCAGCAGTTTAGATAGCAATCAGCCCCAGCATTTT. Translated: CASSLDSNQPQHF.

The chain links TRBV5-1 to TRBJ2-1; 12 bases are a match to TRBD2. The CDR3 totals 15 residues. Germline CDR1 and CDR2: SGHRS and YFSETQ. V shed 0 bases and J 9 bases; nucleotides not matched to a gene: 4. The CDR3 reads CASSLVLAGGAEQFF. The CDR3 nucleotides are TGCGCCAGCAGCTTGGTGCTAGCGGGAGGGGCTGAGCAGTTCTTC.

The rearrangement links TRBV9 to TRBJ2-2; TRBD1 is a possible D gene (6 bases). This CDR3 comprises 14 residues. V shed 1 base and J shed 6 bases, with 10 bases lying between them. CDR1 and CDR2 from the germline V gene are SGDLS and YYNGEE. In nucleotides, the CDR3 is TGTGCCAGCAGCGTAAGACAGGCGGCCGGGGAGCTGTTTTTT. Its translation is CASSVRQAAGELFF.

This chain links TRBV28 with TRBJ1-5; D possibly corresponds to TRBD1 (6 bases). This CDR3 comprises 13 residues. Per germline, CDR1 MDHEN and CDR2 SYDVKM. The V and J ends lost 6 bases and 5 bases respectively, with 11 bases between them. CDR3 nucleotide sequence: TGTGCCAGCAGCAGGACAGTCCATCAGCCCCAGCATTTT. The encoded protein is CASSRTVHQPQHF. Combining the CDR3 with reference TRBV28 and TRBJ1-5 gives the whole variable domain DVKVTQSSRYLVKRTGEKVFLECVQDMDHENMFWYRQDPGLGLRLIYFSYDVKMKEKGDIPEGYSVSREKKERFSLILESASTNQTSMYLCASSRTVHQPQHFGDGTRLSIL.

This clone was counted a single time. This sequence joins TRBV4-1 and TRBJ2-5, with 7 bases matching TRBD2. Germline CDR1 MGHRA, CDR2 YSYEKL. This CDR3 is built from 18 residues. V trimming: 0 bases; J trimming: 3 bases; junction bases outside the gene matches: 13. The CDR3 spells CASSQDFPGRGREETQYF. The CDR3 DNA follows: TGCGCCAGCAGCCAAGATTTCCCAGGGAGGGGTAGGGAAGAGACCCAGTACTTC.

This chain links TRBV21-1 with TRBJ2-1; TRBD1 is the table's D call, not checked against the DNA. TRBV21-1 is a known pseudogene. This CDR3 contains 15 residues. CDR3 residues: CASSKAGQGHNEQFF. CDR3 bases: TGTGCCAGCAGCAAAGCGGGACAGGGCCACAATGAGCAGTTCTTC.

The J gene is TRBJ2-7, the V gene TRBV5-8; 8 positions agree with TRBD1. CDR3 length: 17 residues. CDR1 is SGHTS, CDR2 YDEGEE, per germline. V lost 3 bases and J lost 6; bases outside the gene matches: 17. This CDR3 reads CASSCVSGGTERGEQYF. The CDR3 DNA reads TGTGCCAGCAGCTGTGTCTCAGGGGGCACGGAGAGAGGCGAGCAGTACTTC.

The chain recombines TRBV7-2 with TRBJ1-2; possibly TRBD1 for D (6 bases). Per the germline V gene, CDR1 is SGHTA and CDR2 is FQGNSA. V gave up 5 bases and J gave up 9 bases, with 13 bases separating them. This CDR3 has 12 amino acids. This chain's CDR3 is CASSTMGGRYTF. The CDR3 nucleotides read TGTGCCAGCAGCACAATGGGGGGCCGCTACACCTTC. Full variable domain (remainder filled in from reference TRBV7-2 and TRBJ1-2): GAGVSQSPSNKVTEKGKDVELRCDPISGHTALYWYRQSLGQGLEFLIYFQGNSAPDKSGLPSDRFSAERTGGSVSTLTIQRTQQEDSAVYLCASSTMGGRYTFGSGTRLTVV.

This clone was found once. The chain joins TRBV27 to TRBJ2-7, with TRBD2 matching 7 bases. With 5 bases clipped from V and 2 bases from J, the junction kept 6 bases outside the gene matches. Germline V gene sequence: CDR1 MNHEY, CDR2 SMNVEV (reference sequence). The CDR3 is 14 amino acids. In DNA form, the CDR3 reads TGTGCCAGCAGTCCCGGAGCGGGACCCTACGAGCAGTACTTC. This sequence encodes CASSPGAGPYEQYF.

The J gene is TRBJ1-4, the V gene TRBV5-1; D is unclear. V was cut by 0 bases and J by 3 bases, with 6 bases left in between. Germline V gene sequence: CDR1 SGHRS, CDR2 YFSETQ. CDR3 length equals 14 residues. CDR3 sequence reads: CASSLDSPNEKLFF. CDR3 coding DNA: TGCGCCAGCAGCTTGGACAGCCCTAATGAAAAACTGTTTTTT.

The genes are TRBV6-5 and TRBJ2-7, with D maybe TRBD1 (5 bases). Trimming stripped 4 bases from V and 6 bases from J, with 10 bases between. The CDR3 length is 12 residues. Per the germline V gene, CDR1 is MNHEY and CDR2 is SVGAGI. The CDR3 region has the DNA TGTGCCAGCAGTTTAGGGGATTCCGAGCAGTACTTC. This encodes CASSLGDSEQYF.

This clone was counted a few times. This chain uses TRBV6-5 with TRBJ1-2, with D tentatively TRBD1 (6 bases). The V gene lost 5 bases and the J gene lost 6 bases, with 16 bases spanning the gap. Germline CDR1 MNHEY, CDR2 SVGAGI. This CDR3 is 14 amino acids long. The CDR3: CASSIQGGADGYTF. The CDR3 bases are TGTGCCAGCAGTATACAGGGAGGGGCGGATGGCTACACCTTC.

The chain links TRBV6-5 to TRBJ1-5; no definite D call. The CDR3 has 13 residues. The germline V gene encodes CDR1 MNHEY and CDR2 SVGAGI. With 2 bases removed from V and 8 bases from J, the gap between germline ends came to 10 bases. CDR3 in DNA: TGTGCCAGCAGTTACGGGCCCTTGGAGCCCCAGCATTTT. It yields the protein CASSYGPLEPQHF.

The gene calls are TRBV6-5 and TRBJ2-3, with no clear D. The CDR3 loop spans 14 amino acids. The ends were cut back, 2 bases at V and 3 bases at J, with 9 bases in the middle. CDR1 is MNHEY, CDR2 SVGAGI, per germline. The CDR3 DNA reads TGTGCCAGCAGTTACGGGTTGAAGACAGATACGCAGTATTTT. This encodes CASSYGLKTDTQYF.

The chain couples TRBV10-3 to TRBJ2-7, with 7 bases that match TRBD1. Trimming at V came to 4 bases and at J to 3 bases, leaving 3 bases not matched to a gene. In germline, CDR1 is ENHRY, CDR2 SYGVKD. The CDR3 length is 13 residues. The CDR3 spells CAISAGTVYEQYF. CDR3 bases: TGTGCCATCAGTGCGGGGACAGTCTACGAGCAGTACTTC.